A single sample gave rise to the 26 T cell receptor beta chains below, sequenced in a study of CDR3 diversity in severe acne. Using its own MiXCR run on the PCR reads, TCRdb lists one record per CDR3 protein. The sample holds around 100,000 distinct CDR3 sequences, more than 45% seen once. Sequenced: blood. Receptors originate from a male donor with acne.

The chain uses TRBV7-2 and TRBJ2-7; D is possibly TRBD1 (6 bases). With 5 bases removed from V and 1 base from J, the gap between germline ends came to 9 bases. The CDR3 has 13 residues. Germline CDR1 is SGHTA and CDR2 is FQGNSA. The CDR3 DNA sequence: TGTGCCAGCAGCCCGGACAGATCCTACGAGCAGTACTTC. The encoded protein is CASSPDRSYEQYF. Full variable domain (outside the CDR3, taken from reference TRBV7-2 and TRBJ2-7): GAGVSQSPSNKVTEKGKDVELRCDPISGHTALYWYRQSLGQGLEFLIYFQGNSAPDKSGLPSDRFSAERTGGSVSTLTIQRTQQEDSAVYLCASSPDRSYEQYFGPGTRLTVT.

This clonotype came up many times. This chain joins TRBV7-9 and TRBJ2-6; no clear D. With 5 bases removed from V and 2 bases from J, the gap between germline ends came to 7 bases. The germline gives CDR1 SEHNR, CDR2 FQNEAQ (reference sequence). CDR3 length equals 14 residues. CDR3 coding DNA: TGTGCCAGCAGCCCCCGAGCTGGGGCCAACGTCCTGACTTTC. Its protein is CASSPRAGANVLTF.

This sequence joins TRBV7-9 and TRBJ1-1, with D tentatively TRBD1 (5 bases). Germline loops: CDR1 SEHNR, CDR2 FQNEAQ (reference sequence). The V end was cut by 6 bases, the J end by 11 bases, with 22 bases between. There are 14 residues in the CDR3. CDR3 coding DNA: TGTGCCAGCAGTCGGGGGACTGTGACTCTAGGGGCTTTCTTT. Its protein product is CASSRGTVTLGAFF. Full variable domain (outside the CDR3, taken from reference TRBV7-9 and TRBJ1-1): DTGVSQNPRHKITKRGQNVTFRCDPISEHNRLYWYRQTLGQGPEFLTYFQNEAQLEKSRLLSDRFSAERPKGSFSTLEIQRTEQGDSAMYLCASSRGTVTLGAFFGQGTRLTVV.

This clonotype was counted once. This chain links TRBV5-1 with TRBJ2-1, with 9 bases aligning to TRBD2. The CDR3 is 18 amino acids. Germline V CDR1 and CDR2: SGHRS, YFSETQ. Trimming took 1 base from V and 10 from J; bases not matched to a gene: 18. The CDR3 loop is CASSLPFLSGSALGEQFF. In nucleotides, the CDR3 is TGCGCCAGCAGCTTGCCCTTCCTTAGCGGGAGTGCCCTCGGGGAGCAGTTCTTC. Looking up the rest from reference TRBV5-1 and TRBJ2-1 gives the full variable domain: KAGVTQTPRYLIKTRGQQVTLSCSPISGHRSVSWYQQTPGQGLQFLFEYFSETQRNKGNFPGRFSGRQFSNSRSEMNVSTLELGDSALYLCASSLPFLSGSALGEQFFGPGTRLTVL.

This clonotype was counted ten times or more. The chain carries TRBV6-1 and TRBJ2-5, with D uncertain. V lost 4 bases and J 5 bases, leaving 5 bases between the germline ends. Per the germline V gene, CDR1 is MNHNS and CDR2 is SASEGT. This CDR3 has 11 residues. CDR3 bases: TGTGCCAGCAGTGCACAGGAGACCCAGTACTTC. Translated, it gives CASSAQETQYF.

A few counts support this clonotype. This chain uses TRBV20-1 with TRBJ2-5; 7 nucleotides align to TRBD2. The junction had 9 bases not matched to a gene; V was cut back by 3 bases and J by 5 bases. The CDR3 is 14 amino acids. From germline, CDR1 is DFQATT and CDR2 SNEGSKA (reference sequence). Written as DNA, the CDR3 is TGCAGTGCTAGTCGCGGGAGTTCGCTTGAGACCCAGTACTTC. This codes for CSASRGSSLETQYF.

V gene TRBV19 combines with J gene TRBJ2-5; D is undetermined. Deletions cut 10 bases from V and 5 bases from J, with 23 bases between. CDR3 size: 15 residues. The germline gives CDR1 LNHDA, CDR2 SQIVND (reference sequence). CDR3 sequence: CATRSAVGPMETQYF. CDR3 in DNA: TGTGCCACCCGTTCGGCGGTTGGCCCCATGGAGACCCAGTACTTC.

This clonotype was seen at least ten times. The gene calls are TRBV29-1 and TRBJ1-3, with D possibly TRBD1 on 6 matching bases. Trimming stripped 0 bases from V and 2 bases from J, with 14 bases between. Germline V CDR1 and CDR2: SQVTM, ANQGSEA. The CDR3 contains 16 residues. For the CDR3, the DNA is TGCAGCGTTGAAGATCGCAGGGGTAGGCCTGGAAACACCATATATTTT. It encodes CSVEDRRGRPGNTIYF.

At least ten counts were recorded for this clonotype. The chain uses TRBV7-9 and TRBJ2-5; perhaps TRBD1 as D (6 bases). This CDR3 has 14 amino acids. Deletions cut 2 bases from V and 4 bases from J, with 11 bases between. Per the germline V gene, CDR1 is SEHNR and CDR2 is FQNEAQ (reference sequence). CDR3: CASSLSMGAETQYF. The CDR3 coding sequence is TGTGCCAGCAGCTTATCCATGGGGGCAGAGACCCAGTACTTC. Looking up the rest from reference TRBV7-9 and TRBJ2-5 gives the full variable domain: DTGVSQNPRHKITKRGQNVTFRCDPISEHNRLYWYRQTLGQGPEFLTYFQNEAQLEKSRLLSDRFSAERPKGSFSTLEIQRTEQGDSAMYLCASSLSMGAETQYFGPGTRLLVL.

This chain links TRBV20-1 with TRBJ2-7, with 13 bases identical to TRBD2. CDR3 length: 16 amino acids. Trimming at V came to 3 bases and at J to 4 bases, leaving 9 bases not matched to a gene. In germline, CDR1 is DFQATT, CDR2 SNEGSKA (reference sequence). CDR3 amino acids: CSARGTSGGGVYEQYF. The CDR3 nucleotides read TGCAGTGCTAGGGGTACTAGCGGGGGGGGCGTATACGAGCAGTACTTC.

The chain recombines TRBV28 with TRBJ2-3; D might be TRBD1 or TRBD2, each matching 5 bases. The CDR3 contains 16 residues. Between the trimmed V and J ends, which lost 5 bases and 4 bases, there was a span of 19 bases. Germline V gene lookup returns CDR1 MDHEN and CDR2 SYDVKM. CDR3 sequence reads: CASSPPRRRGPDTQYF. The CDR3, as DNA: TGTGCCAGCAGTCCCCCGAGGCGTCGGGGCCCAGATACGCAGTATTTT. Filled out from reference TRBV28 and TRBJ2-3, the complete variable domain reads DVKVTQSSRYLVKRTGEKVFLECVQDMDHENMFWYRQDPGLGLRLIYFSYDVKMKEKGDIPEGYSVSREKKERFSLILESASTNQTSMYLCASSPPRRRGPDTQYFGPGTRLTVL.

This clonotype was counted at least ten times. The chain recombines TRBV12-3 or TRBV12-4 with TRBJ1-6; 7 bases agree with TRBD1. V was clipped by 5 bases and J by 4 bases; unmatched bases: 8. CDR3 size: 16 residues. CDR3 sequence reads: CASSPGGGRYNSPLHF. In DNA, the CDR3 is TGTGCCAGCAGTCCAGGGGGGGGACGTTATAATTCACCCCTCCACTTT.

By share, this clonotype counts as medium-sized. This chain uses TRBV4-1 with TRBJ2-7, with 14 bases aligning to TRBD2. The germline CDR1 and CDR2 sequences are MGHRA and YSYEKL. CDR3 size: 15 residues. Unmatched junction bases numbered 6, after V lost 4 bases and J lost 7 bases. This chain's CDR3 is CASSLGLAGGSEQYF. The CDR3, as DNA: TGCGCCAGCAGCCTTGGACTAGCGGGAGGAAGTGAGCAGTACTTC.

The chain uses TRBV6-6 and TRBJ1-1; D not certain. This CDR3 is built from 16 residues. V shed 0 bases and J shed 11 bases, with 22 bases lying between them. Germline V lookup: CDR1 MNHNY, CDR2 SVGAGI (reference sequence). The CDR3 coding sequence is TGTGCCAGCAGTTACTCGAGTAATCGCAAAACAAATCTGGCTTTCTTT. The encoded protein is CASSYSSNRKTNLAFF.

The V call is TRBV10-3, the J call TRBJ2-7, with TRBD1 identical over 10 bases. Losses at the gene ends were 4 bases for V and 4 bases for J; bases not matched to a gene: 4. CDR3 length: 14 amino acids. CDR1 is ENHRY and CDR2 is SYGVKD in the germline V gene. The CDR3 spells CAISGTGGEYEQYF. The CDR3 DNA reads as TGTGCCATCAGTGGGACAGGGGGGGAGTACGAGCAGTACTTC.

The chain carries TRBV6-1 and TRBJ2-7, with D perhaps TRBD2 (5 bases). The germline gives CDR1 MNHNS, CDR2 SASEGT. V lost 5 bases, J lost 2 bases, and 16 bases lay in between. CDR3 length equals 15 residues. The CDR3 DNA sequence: TGTGCCAGCAGTTACTCGGAGCTAGCTCCCTACGAGCAGTACTTC. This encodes CASSYSELAPYEQYF.

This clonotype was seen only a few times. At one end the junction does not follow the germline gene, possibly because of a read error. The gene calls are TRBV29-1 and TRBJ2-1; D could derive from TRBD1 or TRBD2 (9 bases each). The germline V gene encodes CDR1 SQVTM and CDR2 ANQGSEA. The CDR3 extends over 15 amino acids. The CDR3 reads CSVEATGGGGGEQFF. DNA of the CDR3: TGCAGCGTAGAAGCCACAGGGGGCGGGGGGGGTGAGCAGTTCTTC.

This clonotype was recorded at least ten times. CDR3 loop: CASSDLDSPGNTQYF. DNA for the CDR3: TGTGCCAGCAGTGACTTGGACAGCCCGGGGAATACGCAGTATTTT. V and J are TRBV6-4 and TRBJ2-3; a possible D gene is TRBD1 (6 bases). Germline-derived CDR1 and CDR2 are MRHNA and SNTAGT. V was pared by 1 base and J by 7 bases, with 15 bases between. The CDR3 is 15 amino acids.

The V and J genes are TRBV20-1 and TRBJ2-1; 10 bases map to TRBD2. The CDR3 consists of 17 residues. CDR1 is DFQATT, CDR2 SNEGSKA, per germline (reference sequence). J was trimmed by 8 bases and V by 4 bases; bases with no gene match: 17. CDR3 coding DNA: TGCAGTGCTATTCGAAGGACTAGCGGTCCCACCTGGGATGAGCAGTTCTTC. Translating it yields CSAIRRTSGPTWDEQFF.

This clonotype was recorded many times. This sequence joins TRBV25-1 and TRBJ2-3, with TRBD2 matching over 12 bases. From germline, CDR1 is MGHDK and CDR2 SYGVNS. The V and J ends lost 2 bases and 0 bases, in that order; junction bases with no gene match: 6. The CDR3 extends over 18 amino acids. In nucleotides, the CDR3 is TGTGCCAGCAGTGAAGCGTCTAGCGGGAGGGATAGCACAGATACGCAGTATTTT. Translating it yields CASSEASSGRDSTDTQYF.

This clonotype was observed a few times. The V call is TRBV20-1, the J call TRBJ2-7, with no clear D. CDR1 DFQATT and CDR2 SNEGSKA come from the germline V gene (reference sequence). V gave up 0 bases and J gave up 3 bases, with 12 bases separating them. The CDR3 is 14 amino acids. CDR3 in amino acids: CSARDSQLNYEQYF. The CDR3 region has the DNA TGCAGTGCTAGAGATTCACAGCTTAACTACGAGCAGTACTTC.

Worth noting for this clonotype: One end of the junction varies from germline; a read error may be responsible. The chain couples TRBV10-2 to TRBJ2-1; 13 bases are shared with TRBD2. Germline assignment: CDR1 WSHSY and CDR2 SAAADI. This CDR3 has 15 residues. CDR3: CASIEGLAGSYEQFF. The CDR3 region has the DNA TGCGCCAGCATTGAGGGACTAGCGGGATCCTACGAGCAGTTCTTC.

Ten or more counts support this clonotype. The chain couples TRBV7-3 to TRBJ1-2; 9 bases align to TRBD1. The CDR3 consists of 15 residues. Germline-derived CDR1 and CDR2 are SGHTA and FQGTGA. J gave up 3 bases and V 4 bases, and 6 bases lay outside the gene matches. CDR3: CASSSTGGGYYGYTF. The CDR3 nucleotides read TGTGCCAGCAGCTCCACAGGGGGCGGTTACTATGGCTACACCTTC.

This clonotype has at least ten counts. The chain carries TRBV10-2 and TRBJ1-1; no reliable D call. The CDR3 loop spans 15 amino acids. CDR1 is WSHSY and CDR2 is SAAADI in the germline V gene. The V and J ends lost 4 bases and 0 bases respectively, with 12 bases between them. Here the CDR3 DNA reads TGCGCCAGCAGTGTAGGCTCAATGATGAACACTGAAGCTTTCTTT. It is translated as CASSVGSMMNTEAFF.

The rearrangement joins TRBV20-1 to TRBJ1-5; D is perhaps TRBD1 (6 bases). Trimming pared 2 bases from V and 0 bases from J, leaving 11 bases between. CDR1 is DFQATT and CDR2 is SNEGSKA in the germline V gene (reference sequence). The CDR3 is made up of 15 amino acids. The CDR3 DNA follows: TGCAGTGCTAGACCAGGGGTACATAGCAATCAGCCCCAGCATTTT. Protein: CSARPGVHSNQPQHF.

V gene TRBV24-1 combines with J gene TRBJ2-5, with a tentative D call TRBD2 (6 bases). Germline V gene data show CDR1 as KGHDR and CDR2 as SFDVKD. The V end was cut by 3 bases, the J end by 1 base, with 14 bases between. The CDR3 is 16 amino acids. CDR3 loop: CATSDAAGRPQETQYF. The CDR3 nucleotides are TGTGCCACCAGTGATGCGGCAGGGAGGCCCCAAGAGACCCAGTACTTC.